Here is one TCR beta chain with its context. Its antigen is unknown. Only in-frame clones appear in the TCRdb table, and some are missing; sequencing was by immunoSEQ multiplex PCR. The table lists 120,000 or so clones, 84% of them singletons. These data originate in a study of T cell responses to AZD1222 COVID-19 vaccine. Overall study findings and caveats: Along spike, vaccine-associated CD4 TCRs were found throughout, with dominance at 160-218 and 743-854. It should be noted that donors were predominantly white British and more often female, and clonal diversity was possibly underestimated. Spike-specific TCRs gained breadth and depth after people received two AZD1222 doses. Close to half of spike-specific TCRs reportedly recognize unmutated variant regions.

Material: peripheral blood, obtained 28 days after the second AZD1222 dose. The receptor comes from an adult who received the AZD1222 COVID-19 vaccine.

The CDR3 reads CATSMWVEETQYF. In nucleotides, the CDR3 is TGTGCCACCAGCATGTGGGTAGAGGAGACCCAGTACTTC. The chain uses TRBV15 and TRBJ2-5, with unresolved D. Germline-derived CDR1 and CDR2 are LNHNV and YYDKDF (reference sequence). This CDR3 comprises 13 residues. The V end was cut by 4 bases, the J end by 5 bases, with 11 bases between.